The 18 T cell receptor beta chains reported below all come from one sample, sequenced in a study of long-term antiretroviral therapy in people with HIV. Version v3.0 of the immunoSEQ assay was performed at survey level. Data came from immunoSEQ multiplex PCR; TCRdb stores just in-frame clones and leaves some out. The sample contains 20,000 to 25,000 clones, over 75% of which appear only once. This specimen consisted of unsorted PBMCs, obtained 0.3 years after starting antiretroviral therapy. Receptors originate from a man aged 50 or older with HIV.

The chain joins TRBV11-2 to TRBJ2-1; 8 bases map to TRBD2. Germline-derived CDR1 and CDR2 are SGHAT and FQNNGV. With 3 bases clipped from V and 8 bases from J, the junction kept 9 bases outside the gene matches. This CDR3 has 15 amino acids. The CDR3 nucleotides read TGTGCCAGCAGCTTTTCGGGAGGGGTACACGATGAGCAGTTCTTC. Protein product: CASSFSGGVHDEQFF.

The genes are TRBV2 and TRBJ1-6; 9 positions agree with TRBD1. Germline V gene data show CDR1 as SNHLY and CDR2 as FYNNEI. With 7 bases clipped from V and 7 bases from J, the junction kept 8 bases outside the gene matches. The CDR3 runs to 15 residues. The CDR3 nucleotides read TGTGCCAGCACCGAGAGGACAGGGGAAAATTCACCCCTCCACTTT. Translation gives CASTERTGENSPLHF. Full variable domain (outside the CDR3, taken from reference TRBV2 and TRBJ1-6): EPEVTQTPSHQVTQMGQEVILRCVPISNHLYFYWYRQILGQKVEFLVSFYNNEISEKSEIFDDQFSVERPDGSNFTLKIRSTKLEDSAMYFCASTERTGENSPLHFGNGTRLTVT.

This clone was detected a few times. Its ends do not fully match the called genes, so a read error is possible. The chain is built from TRBV7-7 and TRBJ2-2; D remains ambiguous. The CDR3 is 15 amino acids. Germline values: CDR1 SSHAT, CDR2 FNYEAQ (reference sequence). The CDR3 spells CASSPRRLNTGELFF. In nucleotides, the CDR3 is TGTGCTAGCAGCCCCCGAAGGCTGAACACCGGGGAGCTGTTTTTT.

This clone has just one count. The chain joins TRBV10-3 to TRBJ2-2; D is possibly TRBD1 (5 bases). The germline V and J ends were trimmed by 4 bases and 3 bases, with 9 bases remaining between them. This CDR3 is 14 amino acids long. CDR1 is ENHRY, CDR2 SYGVKD, per germline. The CDR3 loop is CAISGQQDTGELFF. As DNA, the CDR3 is TGTGCCATCAGTGGTCAACAGGACACCGGGGAGCTGTTTTTT.

The rearrangement joins TRBV5-4 to TRBJ1-3, with a possible D match to TRBD1 (6 bases). The germline V and J ends were trimmed by 0 bases and 2 bases, with 12 bases remaining between them. This CDR3 is built from 16 residues. Germline V gene data show CDR1 as SGHNT and CDR2 as YYREEE (reference sequence). CDR3 sequence reads: CASSLGARGPGNTIYF. For the CDR3, the DNA is TGTGCCAGCAGCTTGGGGGCCCGGGGGCCTGGAAACACCATATATTTT.

The V and J genes are TRBV9 and TRBJ2-2; D call uncertain. V lost 2 bases to trimming and J lost 6 bases, with 11 bases between them. Per the germline V gene, CDR1 is SGDLS and CDR2 is YYNGEE. The CDR3 consists of 14 residues. CDR3 amino acids: CASSVLSGSGELFF. The DNA for the CDR3 is TGTGCCAGCAGCGTGCTGAGTGGGTCCGGGGAGCTGTTTTTT.

This chain joins TRBV15 and TRBJ1-1, with D uncertain. CDR1 is LNHNV and CDR2 is YYDKDF in the germline V gene (reference sequence). V lost 1 base and J 4 bases, leaving 4 bases between the germline ends. CDR3 size: 12 residues. This CDR3 is CATSRVPTEAFF. DNA of the CDR3: TGTGCCACCAGCAGAGTACCCACTGAAGCTTTCTTT.

This clone turned up a few times. V gene TRBV15 combines with J gene TRBJ2-3, with D tentatively TRBD2 (5 bases). Trimming pared 0 bases from V and 0 bases from J, leaving 7 bases between. Per germline, CDR1 LNHNV and CDR2 YYDKDF (reference sequence). This CDR3 comprises 15 residues. CDR3 DNA sequence: TGTGCCACCAGCAGAGATCGGGGTAGCACAGATACGCAGTATTTT. Encoded protein: CATSRDRGSTDTQYF.

The rearrangement links TRBV13 to TRBJ2-5, with 9 bases that match TRBD1. Germline V gene lookup returns CDR1 PRHDT and CDR2 FYEKMQ (reference sequence). V was pared by 5 bases and J by 4 bases, with 8 bases of the junction left unmatched. The CDR3 is 15 amino acids. The CDR3 DNA reads TGTGCCAGCAGCGTGACAACAGGGGGCGGAGAGACCCAGTACTTC. This gives the protein CASSVTTGGGETQYF.

This chain's CDR3 is CASSPRGQGATDTQYF. For the CDR3, the DNA is TGTGCCAGCAGCCCCCGGGGACAGGGGGCCACAGATACGCAGTATTTT. This sequence joins TRBV9 and TRBJ2-3; 12 positions agree with TRBD1. J lost 2 bases, V lost 4 bases, and 5 bases had no gene match. Germline V lookup: CDR1 SGDLS, CDR2 YYNGEE. The CDR3 has 16 amino acids. The variable domain in full, completed from reference TRBV9 and TRBJ2-3, reads DSGVTQTPKHLITATGQRVTLRCSPRSGDLSVYWYQQSLDQGLQFLIQYYNGEERAKGNILERFSAQQFPDLHSELNLSSLELGDSALYFCASSPRGQGATDTQYFGPGTRLTVL.

This clone is a singleton in its sample. The rearrangement uses TRBV4-3 and TRBJ1-1; the D gene is possibly TRBD1 (5 bases). This CDR3 region has 15 residues. With 4 bases removed from V and 4 bases from J, the gap between germline ends came to 16 bases. Per the germline V gene, CDR1 is LGHNA and CDR2 is YSLEER. CDR3 residues: CASSLSGTSGTEAFF. In DNA, the CDR3 is TGCGCCAGCAGCCTGAGCGGGACCTCTGGCACTGAAGCTTTCTTT.

The chain employs TRBV5-1 and TRBJ2-3; 14 bases align to TRBD2. Per germline, CDR1 SGHRS and CDR2 YFSETQ. V lost 4 bases, J lost 6 bases, and 10 bases stayed unmatched. This CDR3 contains 17 residues. CDR3 DNA sequence: TGCGCCAGCAGCGTATTCCCGGGACTAGCGGGGGCGGATACGCAGTATTTT. Encoded protein: CASSVFPGLAGADTQYF. The whole variable domain, filled in from reference TRBV5-1 and TRBJ2-3, reads KAGVTQTPRYLIKTRGQQVTLSCSPISGHRSVSWYQQTPGQGLQFLFEYFSETQRNKGNFPGRFSGRQFSNSRSEMNVSTLELGDSALYLCASSVFPGLAGADTQYFGPGTRLTVL.

The chain has TRBV27 and TRBJ1-1; 9 positions agree with TRBD1. The CDR3 consists of 16 residues. J gave up 0 bases and V 5 bases, and 7 bases lay outside the gene matches. Looked up from germline, CDR1 is MNHEY and CDR2 is SMNVEV (reference sequence). The CDR3 region is CASSPQGAKMNTEAFF. Written as DNA, the CDR3 is TGTGCCAGCAGTCCACAGGGGGCGAAAATGAACACTGAAGCTTTCTTT.

The rearrangement uses TRBV9 and TRBJ1-4, with unresolved D. Germline CDR1 is SGDLS and CDR2 is YYNGEE. The CDR3 contains 17 residues. V was trimmed by 4 bases and J by 1 base, leaving 17 bases between them. This CDR3 reads CASSPGGWGGTNEKLFF. The CDR3 DNA sequence: TGTGCCAGCAGCCCGGGTGGTTGGGGTGGAACTAATGAAAAACTGTTTTTT.

This chain uses TRBV27 with TRBJ2-1; TRBD1 matches at 12 bases. This CDR3 is 15 amino acids long. Germline V gene data show CDR1 as MNHEY and CDR2 as SMNVEV (reference sequence). V lost 3 bases and J lost 6; bases outside the gene matches: 3. The CDR3 sequence is CASSLGTGGPNEQFF. The CDR3 bases are TGTGCCAGCAGTTTGGGGACAGGGGGCCCCAATGAGCAGTTCTTC.

The chain couples TRBV11-2 to TRBJ2-7; weak D call: TRBD1 (8 bases). Trimming took off 0 bases at V and 4 bases at J, with 16 bases between the two ends. Germline-derived CDR1 and CDR2 are SGHAT and FQNNGV. The CDR3 is 16 amino acids. Here the CDR3 DNA reads TGTGCCAGCAGCTTAGATCTGAGCGGGACAGGTTACGAGCAGTACTTC. Translation gives CASSLDLSGTGYEQYF. Variable domain in full (rest from reference TRBV11-2 and TRBJ2-7): EAGVAQSPRYKIIEKRQSVAFWCNPISGHATLYWYQQILGQGPKLLIQFQNNGVVDDSQLPKDRFSAERLKGVDSTLKIQPAKLEDSAVYLCASSLDLSGTGYEQYFGPGTRLTVT.

The chain has TRBV6-6 and TRBJ1-1, with D tentatively TRBD1 (6 bases). Germline CDR1 MNHNY, CDR2 SVGAGI (reference sequence). The CDR3 extends over 12 amino acids. The germline V and J ends were trimmed by 10 bases and 3 bases, with 12 bases remaining between them. For the CDR3, the DNA is TGTGCCATCCGGGGGCTGGACACTGAAGCTTTCTTT. This translates into CAIRGLDTEAFF.

V and J are TRBV7-9 and TRBJ2-7, with 9 bases fitting TRBD1. Germline V CDR1 and CDR2: SEHNR, FQNEAQ (reference sequence). The ends lost 5 bases at V and 0 bases at J; junction bases unmatched: 8. This CDR3 comprises 16 residues. CDR3 nucleotide sequence: TGTGCCAGCAGCCCTAGGACGGGACAGGGCTCCTACGAGCAGTACTTC. Protein product: CASSPRTGQGSYEQYF.